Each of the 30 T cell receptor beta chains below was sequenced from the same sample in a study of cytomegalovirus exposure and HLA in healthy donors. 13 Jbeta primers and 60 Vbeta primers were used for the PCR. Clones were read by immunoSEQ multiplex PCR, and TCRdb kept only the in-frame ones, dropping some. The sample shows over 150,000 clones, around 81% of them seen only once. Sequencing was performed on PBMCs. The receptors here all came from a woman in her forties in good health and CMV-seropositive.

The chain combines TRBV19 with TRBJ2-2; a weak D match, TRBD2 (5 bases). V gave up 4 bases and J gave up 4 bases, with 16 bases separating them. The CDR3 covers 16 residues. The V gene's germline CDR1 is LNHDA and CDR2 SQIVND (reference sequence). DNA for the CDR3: TGTGCCAGTAGTACCCCCGTACTAGACCTCACCGGGGAGCTGTTTTTT. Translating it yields CASSTPVLDLTGELFF.

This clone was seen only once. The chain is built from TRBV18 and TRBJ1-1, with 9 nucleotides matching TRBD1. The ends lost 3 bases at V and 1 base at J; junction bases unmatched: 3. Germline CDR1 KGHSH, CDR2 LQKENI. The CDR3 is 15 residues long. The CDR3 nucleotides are TGTGCCAGCTCACCGTTGGACAGGGGGAACACTGAAGCTTTCTTT. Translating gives CASSPLDRGNTEAFF.

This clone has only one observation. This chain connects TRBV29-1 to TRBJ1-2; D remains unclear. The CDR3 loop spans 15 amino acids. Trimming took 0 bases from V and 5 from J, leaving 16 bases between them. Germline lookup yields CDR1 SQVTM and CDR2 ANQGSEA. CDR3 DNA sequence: TGCAGCGTTGAAGACCGGAGGGAAGGGAGGTATGGCTACACCTTC. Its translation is CSVEDRREGRYGYTF.

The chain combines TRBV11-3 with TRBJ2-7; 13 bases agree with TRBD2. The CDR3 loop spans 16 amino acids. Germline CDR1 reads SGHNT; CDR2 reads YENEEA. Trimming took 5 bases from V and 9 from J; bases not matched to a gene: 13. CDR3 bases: TGTGCCAGCAGCGAATCCGGGACTAGCGGGGCGCTCACGCAGTACTTC. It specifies CASSESGTSGALTQYF.

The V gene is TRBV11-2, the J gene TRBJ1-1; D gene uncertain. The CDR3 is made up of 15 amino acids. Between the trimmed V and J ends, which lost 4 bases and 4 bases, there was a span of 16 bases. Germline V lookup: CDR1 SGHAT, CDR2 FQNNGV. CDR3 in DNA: TGTGCCAGCAGCTATTCCTGGGAGCTAAGCACTGAAGCTTTCTTT. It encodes CASSYSWELSTEAFF.

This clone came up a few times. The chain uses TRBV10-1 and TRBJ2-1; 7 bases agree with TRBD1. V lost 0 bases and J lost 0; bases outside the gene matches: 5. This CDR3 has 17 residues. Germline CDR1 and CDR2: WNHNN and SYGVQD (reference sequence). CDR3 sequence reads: CASSESGTASSYNEQFF. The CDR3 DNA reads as TGCGCCAGCAGTGAGTCTGGGACAGCGAGCTCCTACAATGAGCAGTTCTTC.

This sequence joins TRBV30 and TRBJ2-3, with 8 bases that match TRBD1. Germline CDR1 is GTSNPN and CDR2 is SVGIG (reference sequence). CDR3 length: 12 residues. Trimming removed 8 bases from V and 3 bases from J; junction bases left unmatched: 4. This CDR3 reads CAHDRGTDTQYF. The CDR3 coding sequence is TGTGCCCATGACAGGGGTACAGATACGCAGTATTTT.

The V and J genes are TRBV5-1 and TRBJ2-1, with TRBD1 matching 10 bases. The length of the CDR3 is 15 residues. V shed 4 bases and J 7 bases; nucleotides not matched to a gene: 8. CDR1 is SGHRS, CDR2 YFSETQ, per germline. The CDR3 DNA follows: TGCGCCAGCAGCGCCACCGGGACAGGGGAAAATGAGCAGTTCTTC. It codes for CASSATGTGENEQFF. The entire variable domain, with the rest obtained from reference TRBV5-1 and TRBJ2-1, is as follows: KAGVTQTPRYLIKTRGQQVTLSCSPISGHRSVSWYQQTPGQGLQFLFEYFSETQRNKGNFPGRFSGRQFSNSRSEMNVSTLELGDSALYLCASSATGTGENEQFFGPGTRLTVL.

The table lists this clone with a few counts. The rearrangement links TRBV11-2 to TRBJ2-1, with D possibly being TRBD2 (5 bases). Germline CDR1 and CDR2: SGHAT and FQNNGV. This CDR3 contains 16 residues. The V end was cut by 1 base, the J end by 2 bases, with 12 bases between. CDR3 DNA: TGTGCCAGCAGCTTAGGGCCGCGGGCACCCTACAATGAGCAGTTCTTC. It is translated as CASSLGPRAPYNEQFF.

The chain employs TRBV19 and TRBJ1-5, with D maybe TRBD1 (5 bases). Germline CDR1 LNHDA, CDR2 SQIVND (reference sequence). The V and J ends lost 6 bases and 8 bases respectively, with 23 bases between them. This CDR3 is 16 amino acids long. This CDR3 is CASSLGSRGKVKPQHF. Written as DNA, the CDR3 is TGTGCCAGTAGCCTCGGCTCTCGGGGGAAAGTCAAGCCCCAGCATTTT.

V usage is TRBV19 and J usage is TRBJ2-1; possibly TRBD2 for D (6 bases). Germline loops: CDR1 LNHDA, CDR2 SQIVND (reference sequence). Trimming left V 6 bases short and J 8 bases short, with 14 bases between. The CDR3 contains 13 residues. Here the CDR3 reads CASRDYIADEQFF. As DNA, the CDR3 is TGTGCCAGTAGGGACTACATTGCGGATGAGCAGTTCTTC.

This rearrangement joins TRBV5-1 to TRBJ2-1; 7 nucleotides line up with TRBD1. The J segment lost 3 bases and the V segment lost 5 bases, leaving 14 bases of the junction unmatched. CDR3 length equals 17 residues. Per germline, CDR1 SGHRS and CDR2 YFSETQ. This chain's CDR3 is CASRLTHRGRVYNEQFF. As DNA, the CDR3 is TGCGCCAGCAGACTGACCCACAGGGGCCGTGTCTACAATGAGCAGTTCTTC.

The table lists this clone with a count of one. Written as DNA, the CDR3 is TGTGCCAGCGGGGCGGGAGTGGGCAGCTACGAGCAGTACTTC. Encoded protein: CASGAGVGSYEQYF. The chain is built from TRBV6-1 and TRBJ2-5, with 7 bases fitting TRBD2. TRBJ2-7 matches the DNA end more closely, so the J call is doubtful. The length of the CDR3 is 14 residues. The germline CDR1 and CDR2 sequences are MNHNS and SASEGT.

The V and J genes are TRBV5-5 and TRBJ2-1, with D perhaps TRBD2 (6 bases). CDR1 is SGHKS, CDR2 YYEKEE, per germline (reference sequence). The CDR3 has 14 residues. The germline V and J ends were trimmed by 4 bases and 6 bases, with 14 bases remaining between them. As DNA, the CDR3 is TGTGCCAGCAGCGAGCGACTAGTTAGCAATGAGCAGTTCTTC. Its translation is CASSERLVSNEQFF.

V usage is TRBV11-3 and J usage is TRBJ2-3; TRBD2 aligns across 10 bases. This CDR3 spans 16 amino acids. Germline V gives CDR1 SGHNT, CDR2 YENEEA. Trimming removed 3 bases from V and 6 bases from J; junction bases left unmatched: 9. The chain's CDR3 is CASSFSSGSSGDTQYF. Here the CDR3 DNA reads TGTGCCAGCAGCTTCTCTAGCGGGAGTAGTGGGGATACGCAGTATTTT. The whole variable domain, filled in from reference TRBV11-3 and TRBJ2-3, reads EAGVVQSPRYKIIEKKQPVAFWCNPISGHNTLYWYLQNLGQGPELLIRYENEEAVDDSQLPKDRFSAERLKGVDSTLKIQPAELGDSAVYLCASSFSSGSSGDTQYFGPGTRLTVL.

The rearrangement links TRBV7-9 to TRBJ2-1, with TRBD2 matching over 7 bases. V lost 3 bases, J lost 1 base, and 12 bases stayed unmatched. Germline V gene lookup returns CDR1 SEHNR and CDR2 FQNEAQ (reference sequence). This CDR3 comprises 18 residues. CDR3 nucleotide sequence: TGTGCCAGCAGCTTCCAACTAGCGACTAGTATGTCCTACAATGAGCAGTTCTTC. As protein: CASSFQLATSMSYNEQFF.

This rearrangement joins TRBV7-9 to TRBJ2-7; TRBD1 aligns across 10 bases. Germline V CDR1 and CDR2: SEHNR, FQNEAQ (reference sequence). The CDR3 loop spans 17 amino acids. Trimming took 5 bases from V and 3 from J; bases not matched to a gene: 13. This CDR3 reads CASSPRTGGDSYYEQYF. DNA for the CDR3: TGTGCCAGCAGCCCTCGGACAGGGGGGGATTCCTACTACGAGCAGTACTTC.

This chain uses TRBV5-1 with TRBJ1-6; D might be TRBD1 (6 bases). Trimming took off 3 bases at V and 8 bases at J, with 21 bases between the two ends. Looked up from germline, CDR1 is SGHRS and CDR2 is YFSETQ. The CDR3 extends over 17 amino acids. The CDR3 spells CASSYRGGVQYDSPLHF. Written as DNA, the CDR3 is TGCGCCAGCAGCTATCGAGGGGGGGTTCAATATGATTCACCCCTCCACTTT.

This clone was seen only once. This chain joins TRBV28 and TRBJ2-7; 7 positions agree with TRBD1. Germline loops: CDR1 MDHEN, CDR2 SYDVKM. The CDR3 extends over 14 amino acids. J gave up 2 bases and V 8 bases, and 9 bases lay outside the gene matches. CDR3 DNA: TGTGCCAGCTGCCTACGACAGGGAACCTACGAGCAGTACTTC. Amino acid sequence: CASCLRQGTYEQYF.

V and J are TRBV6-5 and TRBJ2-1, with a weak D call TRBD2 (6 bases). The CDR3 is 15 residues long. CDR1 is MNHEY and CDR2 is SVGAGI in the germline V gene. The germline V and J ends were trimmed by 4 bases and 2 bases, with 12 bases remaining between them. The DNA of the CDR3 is TGTGCCAGCAGTTCCTCGGGAGCCCCCTACAATGAGCAGTTCTTC. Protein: CASSSSGAPYNEQFF.

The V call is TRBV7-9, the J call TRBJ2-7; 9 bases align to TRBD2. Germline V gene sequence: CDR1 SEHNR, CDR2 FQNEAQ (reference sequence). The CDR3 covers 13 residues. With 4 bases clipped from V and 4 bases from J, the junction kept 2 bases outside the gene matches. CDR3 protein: CASSSLAGYEQYF. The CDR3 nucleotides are TGTGCCAGCAGCTCGCTAGCGGGATACGAGCAGTACTTC.

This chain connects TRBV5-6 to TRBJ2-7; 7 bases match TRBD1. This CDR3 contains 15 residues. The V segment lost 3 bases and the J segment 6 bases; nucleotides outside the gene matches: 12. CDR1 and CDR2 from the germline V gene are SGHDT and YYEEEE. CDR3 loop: CASSSLGTVLAEQYF. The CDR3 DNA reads TGTGCCAGCAGCTCACTCGGGACAGTGCTAGCCGAGCAGTACTTC.

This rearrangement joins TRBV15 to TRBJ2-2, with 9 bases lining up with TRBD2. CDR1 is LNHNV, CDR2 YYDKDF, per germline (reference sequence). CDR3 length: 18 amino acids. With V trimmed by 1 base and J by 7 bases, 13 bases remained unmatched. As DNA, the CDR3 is TGTGCCACCAGCAGAGGAAGGCGGGAGGGCCCTATTGGCGGGGAGCTGTTTTTT. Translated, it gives CATSRGRREGPIGGELFF.

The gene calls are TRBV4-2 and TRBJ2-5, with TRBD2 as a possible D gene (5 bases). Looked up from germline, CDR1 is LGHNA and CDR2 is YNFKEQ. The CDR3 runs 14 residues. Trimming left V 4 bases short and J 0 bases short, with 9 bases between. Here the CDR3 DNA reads TGTGCCAGCAGCCTAGCGTGGGACCAAGAGACCCAGTACTTC. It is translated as CASSLAWDQETQYF.

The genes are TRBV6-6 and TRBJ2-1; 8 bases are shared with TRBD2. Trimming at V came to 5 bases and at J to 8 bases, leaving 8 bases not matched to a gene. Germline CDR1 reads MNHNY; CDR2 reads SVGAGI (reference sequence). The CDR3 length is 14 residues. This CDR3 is CASSNLGLAYEQFF. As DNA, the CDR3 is TGTGCCAGCAGTAACCTAGGACTAGCCTATGAGCAGTTCTTC.

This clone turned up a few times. The CDR3 loop reads CASSILGRVTMNTEAFF. The CDR3 bases are TGTGCCAGTAGTATTCTGGGCAGGGTTACGATGAACACTGAAGCTTTCTTT. The chain links TRBV19 to TRBJ1-1, with TRBD1 as a possible D gene (5 bases). CDR1 and CDR2 (germline): LNHDA, SQIVND (reference sequence). V shed 3 bases and J shed 0 bases, with 17 bases lying between them. The length of the CDR3 is 17 residues. Full variable domain (rest looked up from reference TRBV19 and TRBJ1-1): DGGITQSPKYLFRKEGQNVTLSCEQNLNHDAMYWYRQDPGQGLRLIYYSQIVNDFQKGDIAEGYSVSREKKESFPLTVTSAQKNPTAFYLCASSILGRVTMNTEAFFGQGTRLTVV.

The CDR3 is CASSYYPGQLTEAFF. CDR3 nucleotide sequence: TGTGCCAGCAGTTACTACCCGGGACAGCTCACTGAAGCTTTCTTT. This chain connects TRBV6-5 to TRBJ1-1; 7 positions agree with TRBD1. Germline values: CDR1 MNHEY, CDR2 SVGAGI. Trimming took 1 base from V and 4 from J; bases not matched to a gene: 6. The CDR3 runs 15 residues.

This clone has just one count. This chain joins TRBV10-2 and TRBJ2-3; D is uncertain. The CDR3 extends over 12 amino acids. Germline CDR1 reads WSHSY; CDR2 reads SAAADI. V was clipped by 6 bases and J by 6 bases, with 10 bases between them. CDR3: CASRYLRDTQYF. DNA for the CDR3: TGCGCCAGCAGGTACCTCCGGGATACGCAGTATTTT.

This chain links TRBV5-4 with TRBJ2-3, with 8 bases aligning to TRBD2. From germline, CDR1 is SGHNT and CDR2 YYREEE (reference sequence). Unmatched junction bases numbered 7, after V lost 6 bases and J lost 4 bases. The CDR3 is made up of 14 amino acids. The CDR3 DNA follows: TGTGCCAGCAATCCGGGAGGGCGGGCAGATACGCAGTATTTT. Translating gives CASNPGGRADTQYF.

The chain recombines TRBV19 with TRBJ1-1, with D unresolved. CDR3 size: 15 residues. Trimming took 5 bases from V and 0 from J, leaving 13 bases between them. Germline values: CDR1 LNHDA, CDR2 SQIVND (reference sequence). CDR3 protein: CASSSLYIMNTEAFF. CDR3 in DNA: TGTGCCAGTAGTTCCCTCTATATCATGAACACTGAAGCTTTCTTT.